The present T cell receptor (beta chain) was sequenced within a study of T cell repertoires in cytomegalovirus infection (dated by TCRdb to about 2019). Context from the whole study: Donor HLA type was relevant to the analysis, because carriage of CMV infection together with the matching HLA type was indicated by public TCR beta signatures.

Points the paper makes about the study in general: In both this cohort and an independent cohort of a few hundred donors, the cumulative frequency of public TCR beta family members distinguished carriers of CMV infection plus the relevant HLA type. The ex vivo response was dominated by HLA-C-restricted CMV-specific TCR beta clonotypes, which also provided the single most frequent clonotype in two of eight donors.

A remark on this clonotype: The target of this receptor is not known. Base quality data are lacking; no much larger clone is found one base away.

The CDR1 and CDR2 encoded by the germline V gene are SGHTA and FQGNSA. Spanning cysteine to phenylalanine, the CDR3 consists of 14 amino acids. Kept here is only the CDR3 DNA, which spans 42 bases and is read in frame from base 1. V and J are truncated by 2 bases and 2 bases respectively, leaving an intervening sequence of 9 bases. The sample was run on an Illumina HiSeq 1500. TCRdb itself trimmed the public reads at Q25 with fastp, ran MiXCR and retained productive beta chains. Each CDR3 protein appears once, grouped with its most common genes and DNA. Recorded for this sample are over 300,000 distinct CDR3 sequences; more than 8% of them occurred a single time. Together, the top ten hold roughly 4% of the sample.

This receptor was taken from a human donor in good health (CMV status not recorded). Some clones in this sample may be carry-over from other donors' samples. This sequence uses TRBV7-2 and TRBJ2-5; no D gene is confidently identified. Sequenced material: PBMCs. The CDR3 protein sequence reads: CASSLSISQETQYF. The bases read TGTGCCAGCAGCTTATCCATTTCACAAGAGACCCAGTACTTC.